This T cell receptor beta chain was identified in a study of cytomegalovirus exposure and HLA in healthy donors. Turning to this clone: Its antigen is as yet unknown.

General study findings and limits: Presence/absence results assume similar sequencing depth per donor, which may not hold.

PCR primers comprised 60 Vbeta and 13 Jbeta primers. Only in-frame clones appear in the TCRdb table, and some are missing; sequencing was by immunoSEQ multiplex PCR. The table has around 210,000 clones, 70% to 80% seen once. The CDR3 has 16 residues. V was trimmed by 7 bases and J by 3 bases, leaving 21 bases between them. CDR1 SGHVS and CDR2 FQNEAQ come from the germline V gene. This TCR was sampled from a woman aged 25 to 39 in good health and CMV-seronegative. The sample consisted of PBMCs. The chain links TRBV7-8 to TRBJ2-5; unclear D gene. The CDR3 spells CASILYSTGSKETQYF. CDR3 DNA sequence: TGTGCCAGCATCCTGTACTCCACGGGTTCTAAAGAGACCCAGTACTTC.